This entry concerns a single TCR beta chain. This sample's time point: baseline, week 1 (first vaccination visit). Documented treatment: pre-vaccination baseline after standard-of-care therapy. Donor tumors were new WHO grade 3 or 4 IDH1-mutant, ATRX-lost astrocytomas. This sample is part of a study of a mutant IDH1 vaccine in newly diagnosed glioma. The protocol was immunoSEQ multiplex PCR, while the TCRdb copy is restricted to in-frame clones and leaves out a portion. Of around 100,000 clones detected, roughly 80% appear once; the ten largest clones hold 5.3%. Germline V gene data show CDR1 as LNHDA and CDR2 as SQIVND (reference sequence). CDR3 length: 14 amino acids. V lost 5 bases, J lost 12 bases, and 14 bases stayed unmatched.

The sample was PBMCs, taken from a glioma patient treated with radiotherapy, temozolomide or both. The chain recombines TRBV19 with TRBJ2-5; 8 bases agree with TRBD1. The sequence came from a man aged 40-49 years with glioma. Some clones in this sample may be carry-over from other donors' samples. The CDR3 bases are TGTGCCAGTAGTTCAGGGACAGGCACCCCTCCGGAGTACTTC. As protein: CASSSGTGTPPEYF.